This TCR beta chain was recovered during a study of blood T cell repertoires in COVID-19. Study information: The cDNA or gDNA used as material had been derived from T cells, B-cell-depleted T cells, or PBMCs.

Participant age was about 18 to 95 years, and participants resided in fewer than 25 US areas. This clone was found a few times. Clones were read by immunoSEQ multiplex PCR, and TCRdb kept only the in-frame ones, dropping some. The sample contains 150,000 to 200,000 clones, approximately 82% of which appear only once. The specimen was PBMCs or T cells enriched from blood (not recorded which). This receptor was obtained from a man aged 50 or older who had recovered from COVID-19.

The DNA of the CDR3 is TGTGCCAGCAGCTTGGCAGGCAGCATCTACGAGCAGTACTTC. Protein: CASSLAGSIYEQYF. This rearrangement joins TRBV5-4 to TRBJ2-7; no clear D. The germline gives CDR1 SGHNT, CDR2 YYREEE (reference sequence). The CDR3 totals 14 residues. V gave up 0 bases and J gave up 3 bases, with 10 bases separating them.